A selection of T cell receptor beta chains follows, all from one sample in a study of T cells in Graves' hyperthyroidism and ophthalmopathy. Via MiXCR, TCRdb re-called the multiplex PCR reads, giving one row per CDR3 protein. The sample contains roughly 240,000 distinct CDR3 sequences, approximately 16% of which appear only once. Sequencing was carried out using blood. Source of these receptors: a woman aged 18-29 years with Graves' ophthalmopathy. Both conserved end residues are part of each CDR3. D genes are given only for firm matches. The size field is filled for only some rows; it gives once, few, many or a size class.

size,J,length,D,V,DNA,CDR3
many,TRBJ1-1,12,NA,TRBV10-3,TGTGCCATCCGCGCGGGGGAGACTGAAGCTTTCTTT,CAIRAGETEAFF
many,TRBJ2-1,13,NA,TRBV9,TGTGCCAGCAGCCCTCGGGACTACAATGAGCAGTTCTTC,CASSPRDYNEQFF
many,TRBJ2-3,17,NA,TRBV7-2,TGTGCCAGCAGCTTAGACCCCTCCGGTCGCGGCACAGATACGCAGTATTTT,CASSLDPSGRGTDTQYF
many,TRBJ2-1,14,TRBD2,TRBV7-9,TGTGCCAGCAGCAAGACTAGCGGCTATGGTGAGCAGTTCTTC,CASSKTSGYGEQFF
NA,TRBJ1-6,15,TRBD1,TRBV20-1,TGCAGTGCTTTCCGGACAGGGGGCGCGGATTCACCCCTCCACTTT,CSAFRTGGADSPLHF
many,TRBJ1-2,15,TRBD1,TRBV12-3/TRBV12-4,TGTGCCAGCATTAATACTTACAGGGGGCGGTATGGCTACACCTTC,CASINTYRGRYGYTF
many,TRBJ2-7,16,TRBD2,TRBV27,TGTGCCAGCAGCGCTAGGGAGGCTAGCGGGATCTACGAGCAGTACTTC,CASSAREASGIYEQYF
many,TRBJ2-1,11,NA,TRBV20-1,TGCAGTGCCTCGCAGGGGGGTGAGCAGTTCTTC,CSASQGGEQFF
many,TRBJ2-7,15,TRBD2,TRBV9,TGTGCCAGCAGCGCACATAGCGGGACGGCCTACGAGCAGTACTTC,CASSAHSGTAYEQYF
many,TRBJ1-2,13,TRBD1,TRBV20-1,TGCAGTGCTAGTATTCAGGGGGCGCCTGGCTACACCTTC,CSASIQGAPGYTF
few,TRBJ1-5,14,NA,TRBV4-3,TGCGCCAGCAACCAGGAATATAGCAATCAGCCCCAGCATTTT,CASNQEYSNQPQHF
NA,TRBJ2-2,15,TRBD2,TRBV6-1,TGTGCCAGCAGTTGGTCTAGCGGGAACACCGGGGAGCTGTTTTTT,CASSWSSGNTGELFF
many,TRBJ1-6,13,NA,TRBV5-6,TGTGCCAGCAGCCGCCGGGGGAATTCACCCCTCCACTTT,CASSRRGNSPLHF
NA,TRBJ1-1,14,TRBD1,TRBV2,TGCGCCAGCAGTGATACAGGGGAGAACACTGGAGCTTTCTTT,CASSDTGENTGAFF
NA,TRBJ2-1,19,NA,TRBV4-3,TGCGCCAGCAGCCAAGGGGTTACCTTTGGGGGCGCTTCCTACAATGAGCAGTTCTTC,CASSQGVTFGGASYNEQFF
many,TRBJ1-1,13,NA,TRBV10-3,TGTGCCATCAGTGATAGCGTTAACACTGAAGCTTTCTTT,CAISDSVNTEAFF
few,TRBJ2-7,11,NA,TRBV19,TGTGCCAGTAGTGTTCCCTACGAGCAGTACTTC,CASSVPYEQYF
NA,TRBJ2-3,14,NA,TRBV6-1,TGTGCCAGCAGAGCCACTAGTGGCACAGATACGCAGTATTTT,CASRATSGTDTQYF
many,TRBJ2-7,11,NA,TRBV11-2,TGTGCCAGCAGCTTTTACTACGAGCAGTACTTC,CASSFYYEQYF
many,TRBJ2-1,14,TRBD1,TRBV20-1,TGCAGTGCCAGCGACAGGGGAACATACAATGAGCAGTTCTTC,CSASDRGTYNEQFF
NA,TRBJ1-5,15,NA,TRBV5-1,TGCGCCAGCAGCTCCTCAGGGGCGAGGAATCAGCCCCAGCATTTT,CASSSSGARNQPQHF
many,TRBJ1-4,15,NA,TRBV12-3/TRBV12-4,TGTGCCAGCAGCACGAGGCCTCCAGGCAGTGAAAAACTGTTTTTT,CASSTRPPGSEKLFF
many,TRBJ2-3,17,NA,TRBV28,TGTGCCAGCAGTTTATTGGGGCGGGGCTGGAGCACAGATACGCAGTATTTT,CASSLLGRGWSTDTQYF
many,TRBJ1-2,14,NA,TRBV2,TGTGCCAGCAGTGTTTCGGCGGGGAACTATGGCTACACCTTC,CASSVSAGNYGYTF
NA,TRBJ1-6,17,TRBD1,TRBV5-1,TGCGCCAGCAGCCCCAACCCAAATACAGGGGGAAATTCACCCCTCCACTTT,CASSPNPNTGGNSPLHF
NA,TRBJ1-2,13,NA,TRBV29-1,TGCAGCGTCGGGGGGCTAGGGGACTATGGCTACACCTTC,CSVGGLGDYGYTF
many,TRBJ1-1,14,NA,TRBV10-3,TGTGCCGCCGCAGGGGTGTTGGGAAGCACTGAAGCTTTCTTT,CAAAGVLGSTEAFF
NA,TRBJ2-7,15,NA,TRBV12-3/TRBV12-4,TGTGCCAGCAGTTTAGCCCTCCTCGGGTCCTACGAGCAGTACTTC,CASSLALLGSYEQYF
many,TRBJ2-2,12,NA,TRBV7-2,TGTGCCAGCAGGAGAGGGCCCGGGGAGCTGTTTTTT,CASRRGPGELFF
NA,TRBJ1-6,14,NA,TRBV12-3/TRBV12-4,TGTGCCAGCAGTTACAGGGACTATAATTCACCCCTCCACTTT,CASSYRDYNSPLHF
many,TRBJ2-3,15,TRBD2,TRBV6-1,TGTGCCAGCAGCGAGCGGGGGCAAAGCACAGATACGCAGTATTTT,CASSERGQSTDTQYF
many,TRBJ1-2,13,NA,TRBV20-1,TGCAGTGCTAGTATGAACTCTAACTATGGCTACACCTTC,CSASMNSNYGYTF
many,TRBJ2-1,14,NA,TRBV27,TGTGCCAGCAGTTTACAGATGAGCTACAATGAGCAGTTCTTC,CASSLQMSYNEQFF
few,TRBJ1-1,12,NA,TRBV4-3,TGCGCCAGCAGCCAAGGACGGTCTGAAGCTTTCTTT,CASSQGRSEAFF
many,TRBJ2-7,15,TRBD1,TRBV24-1,TGTGCCACCAGTGAGAGGACAGGGACGTCGGAAGAGCAGTACTTC,CATSERTGTSEEQYF
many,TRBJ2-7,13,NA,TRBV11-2,TGTGCCAGCAGCCCGGTCCGTACCTACGAGCAGTACTTC,CASSPVRTYEQYF
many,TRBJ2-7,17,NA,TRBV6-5,TGTGCCAGCAGTTACAGAAGGGGGCTAGCGCGACCTCACGAGCAGTACTTC,CASSYRRGLARPHEQYF
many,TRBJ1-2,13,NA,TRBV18,TGTGCCAGCTCACCCGCCCAGGCCAATGGCTACACCTTC,CASSPAQANGYTF
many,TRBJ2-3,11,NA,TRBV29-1,TGCAGCGCCCTTGGAACAGATACGCAGTATTTT,CSALGTDTQYF
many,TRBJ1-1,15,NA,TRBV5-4,TGTGCCAGCACACTTTCTCGGGGGCTTGTCACTGAAGCTTTCTTT,CASTLSRGLVTEAFF
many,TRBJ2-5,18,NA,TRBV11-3,TGTGCCAGCAGCTTAGTTTTGTTTCGTTCTTACTGGCAAGAGACCCAGTACTTC,CASSLVLFRSYWQETQYF
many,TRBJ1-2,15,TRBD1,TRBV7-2,TGTGCCAGCAGCACCGGGACAGGGAGAAACTATGGCTACACCTTC,CASSTGTGRNYGYTF
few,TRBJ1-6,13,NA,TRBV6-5,TGTGCCAGCAGCCACGGCGCTGGTTCACCCCTCCACTTT,CASSHGAGSPLHF
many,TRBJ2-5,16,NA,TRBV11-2,TGTGCCAGCAGCTTTTTCCGAAAGAGGGAACAAGAGACCCAGTACTTC,CASSFFRKREQETQYF
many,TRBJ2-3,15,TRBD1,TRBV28,TGTGCCAGCAGTCCTCGGGGACAGGGCCCAGATACGCAGTATTTT,CASSPRGQGPDTQYF
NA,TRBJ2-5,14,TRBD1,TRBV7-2,TGTGCCAGCAGCCCGGACAGGGTATGGGAGACCCAGTACTTC,CASSPDRVWETQYF
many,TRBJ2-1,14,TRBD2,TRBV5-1,TGCGCCAGCAGCTTACGGGGGAGGGCCGTTGAGCAGTTCTTC,CASSLRGRAVEQFF
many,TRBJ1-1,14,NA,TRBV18,TGTGCCAGCTCACCGAAGGAGATGAACACTGAAGCTTTCTTT,CASSPKEMNTEAFF
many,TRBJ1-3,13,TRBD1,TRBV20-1,TGCAGTGCTAGAAGACAGGGCGTAAACACCATATATTTT,CSARRQGVNTIYF